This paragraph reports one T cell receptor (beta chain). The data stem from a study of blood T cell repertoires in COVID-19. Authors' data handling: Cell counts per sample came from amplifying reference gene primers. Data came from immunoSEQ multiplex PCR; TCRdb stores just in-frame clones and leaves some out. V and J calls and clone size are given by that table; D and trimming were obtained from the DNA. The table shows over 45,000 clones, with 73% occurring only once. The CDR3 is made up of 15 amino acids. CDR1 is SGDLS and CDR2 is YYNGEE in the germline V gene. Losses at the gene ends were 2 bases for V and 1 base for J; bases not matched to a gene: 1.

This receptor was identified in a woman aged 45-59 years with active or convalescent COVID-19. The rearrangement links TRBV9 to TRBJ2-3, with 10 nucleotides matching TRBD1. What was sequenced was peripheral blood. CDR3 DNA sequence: TGTGCCAGCAGCGTGACAGGGGGCGGCACAGATACGCAGTATTTT. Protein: CASSVTGGGTDTQYF.